Each of the 21 T cell receptor beta chains below was sequenced from the same sample in a study of cytomegalovirus exposure and HLA in healthy donors. Researchers ran the PCR with 60 Vbeta and 13 Jbeta primers. Sequencing was performed with immunoSEQ multiplex PCR; in TCRdb, only in-frame clones are kept and a portion is missing. The sample lists about 96,000 clones, roughly 74% occurring once. The sequencing sample was made of PBMCs. The receptors come from an older woman in good health and CMV-seropositive.

The CDR3 region has the DNA TGTGCCAGCAGCAGAAAGGACAGGCGGAACACTGAAGCTTTCTTT. This translates into CASSRKDRRNTEAFF. J is TRBJ1-1 and V is TRBV5-4, with 7 bases lining up with TRBD1. CDR3 size: 15 residues. Germline trimming cut 4 bases from V and 1 base from J; bases unmatched to any gene: 7. Per the germline V gene, CDR1 is SGHNT and CDR2 is YYREEE (reference sequence).

V gene TRBV25-1 combines with J gene TRBJ2-2; possibly TRBD1 for D (5 bases). The V gene lost 3 bases and the J gene lost 2 bases, with 10 bases spanning the gap. This CDR3 has 15 residues. The germline V gene has CDR1 MGHDK and CDR2 SYGVNS. As DNA, the CDR3 is TGTGCCAGCAGTGAGCCTACAGGAAACACCGGGGAGCTGTTTTTT. As protein: CASSEPTGNTGELFF. Using reference TRBV25-1 and TRBJ2-2 for the parts outside the CDR3, the full variable domain is EADIYQTPRYLVIGTGKKITLECSQTMGHDKMYWYQQDPGMELHLIHYSYGVNSTEKGDLSSESTVSRIRTEHFPLTLESARPSHTSQYLCASSEPTGNTGELFFGEGSRLTVL.

The chain is built from TRBV6-1 and TRBJ2-3; no firm D call. The CDR3 has 11 residues. Trimming took 8 bases from V and 1 from J, leaving 4 bases between them. Germline V gives CDR1 MNHNS, CDR2 SASEGT. CDR3 DNA sequence: TGTGCCAGCTATCGCACAGATACGCAGTATTTT. Residues: CASYRTDTQYF.

In its sample, this clone was seen once. The rearrangement joins TRBV18 to TRBJ2-5; 7 nucleotides line up with TRBD2. Trimming removed 3 bases from V and 5 bases from J; junction bases left unmatched: 9. Germline lookup yields CDR1 KGHSH and CDR2 LQKENI. The CDR3 loop spans 15 amino acids. This CDR3 reads CASSPTPTSEETQYF. The CDR3 DNA is TGTGCCAGCTCACCCACCCCTACTAGCGAGGAGACCCAGTACTTC.

This chain connects TRBV2 to TRBJ2-7, with a weak D call TRBD2 (7 bases). The CDR3 is 12 amino acids. Germline V lookup: CDR1 SNHLY, CDR2 FYNNEI. This CDR3 is CAAHRGAGEQYF. In DNA, the CDR3 is TGTGCAGCCCATCGGGGGGCTGGCGAGCAGTACTTC.

This chain uses TRBV27 with TRBJ2-5; the match to TRBD1 covers 10 bases. Germline CDR1 MNHEY, CDR2 SMNVEV (reference sequence). This CDR3 is 13 amino acids long. After removal of 6 bases from V and 10 bases from J, the junction contained 8 bases not matched to a gene. The CDR3 sequence is CASRGQGRGSQYF. The DNA of the CDR3 is TGTGCCAGCAGGGGACAGGGGCGAGGGAGCCAGTACTTC.

This chain connects TRBV15 to TRBJ2-5; 8 nucleotides match TRBD2. The V segment lost 5 bases and the J segment 7 bases; nucleotides outside the gene matches: 12. The CDR3 contains 15 residues. Germline assignment: CDR1 LNHNV and CDR2 YYDKDF (reference sequence). This CDR3 reads CATSLAAGDPGTQYF. CDR3 DNA sequence: TGTGCCACCAGCTTGGCAGCGGGGGACCCGGGGACCCAGTACTTC.

A single count supports this clone. The CDR3 protein is CASSNRDNSPLHF. In nucleotides, the CDR3 is TGTGCCAGCAGTAACAGGGATAATTCACCCCTCCACTTT. V is TRBV25-1 and J is TRBJ1-6; a possible D gene is TRBD1 (6 bases). This CDR3 comprises 13 residues. Trimming shortened V by 5 bases and J by 5 bases, and 7 bases separated the two germline ends. The V gene's germline CDR1 is MGHDK and CDR2 SYGVNS.

This clone is categorized as medium-sized (0.01 to 0.1%). J is TRBJ1-4 and V is TRBV2; the D is unclear. The CDR3 consists of 12 residues. V was pared by 5 bases and J by 6 bases, with 7 bases between. From germline, CDR1 is SNHLY and CDR2 FYNNEI. CDR3: CASSWAHEKLFF. In DNA form, the CDR3 reads TGTGCCAGCAGTTGGGCACATGAAAAACTGTTTTTT.

The chain uses TRBV19 and TRBJ2-7, with D unresolved. Germline V CDR1 and CDR2: LNHDA, SQIVND (reference sequence). The CDR3 sequence is 14 residues long. V was shortened by 1 base and J by 5 bases, with 12 bases between the two germline ends. CDR3 DNA sequence: TGTGCCAGTAGTATAGTGGCAGCGATGGACGAGCAGTACTTC. Translation: CASSIVAAMDEQYF.

The V and J genes are TRBV7-9 and TRBJ1-1, with 8 bases fitting TRBD1. The CDR3 totals 15 residues. J lost 1 base, V lost 5 bases, and 6 bases had no gene match. In germline, CDR1 is SEHNR, CDR2 FQNEAQ (reference sequence). The CDR3 loop is CASSVPGTGNTEAFF. CDR3 nucleotide sequence: TGTGCCAGCAGCGTACCCGGGACAGGGAACACTGAAGCTTTCTTT.

The rearrangement joins TRBV6-6 to TRBJ2-5; TRBD1 aligns across 10 bases. J was trimmed by 2 bases and V by 5 bases; bases with no gene match: 5. CDR1 and CDR2 from the germline V gene are MNHNY and SVGAGI (reference sequence). This CDR3 comprises 15 residues. CDR3 nucleotides: TGTGCCAGCAGTAGAAGACAGGGGGCTCAAGAGACCCAGTACTTC. Its protein product is CASSRRQGAQETQYF.

This clone has a single count. V gene TRBV9 combines with J gene TRBJ2-1, with D tentatively TRBD2 (6 bases). CDR1 is SGDLS, CDR2 YYNGEE, per germline. V gave up 3 bases and J gave up 7 bases, with 11 bases separating them. The length of the CDR3 is 13 residues. In nucleotides, the CDR3 is TGTGCCAGCAGCGCCGGGACTCCAAATGAGCAGTTCTTC. This sequence encodes CASSAGTPNEQFF.

The genes are TRBV7-3 and TRBJ2-1; perhaps TRBD2 as D (5 bases). The CDR3 is 13 amino acids. The V gene's germline CDR1 is SGHTA and CDR2 FQGTGA. V lost 1 base, J lost 12 bases, and 13 bases lay in between. Here the CDR3 reads CASSLKAVGVQFF. CDR3 DNA: TGTGCCAGCAGCTTAAAGGCGGTGGGAGTGCAGTTCTTC.

This rearrangement joins TRBV19 to TRBJ2-7, with 10 bases aligning to TRBD1. Germline assignment: CDR1 LNHDA and CDR2 SQIVND (reference sequence). The CDR3 contains 15 residues. Trimming cost V 3 bases and J 2 bases; bases outside gene matches: 4. The CDR3 here is CASSIGDRGPYEQYF. CDR3 DNA: TGTGCCAGTAGTATTGGGGACAGGGGACCCTACGAGCAGTACTTC. Supplemented by reference TRBV19 and TRBJ2-7, the full variable domain reads DGGITQSPKYLFRKEGQNVTLSCEQNLNHDAMYWYRQDPGQGLRLIYYSQIVNDFQKGDIAEGYSVSREKKESFPLTVTSAQKNPTAFYLCASSIGDRGPYEQYFGPGTRLTVT.

V and J are TRBV28 and TRBJ2-5; 9 bases map to TRBD1. The CDR3 covers 14 residues. V was pared by 5 bases and J by 7 bases, with 8 bases of the junction left unmatched. CDR1 and CDR2 (germline): MDHEN, SYDVKM. Here the CDR3 reads CASSQGDREGTQYF. The CDR3 nucleotides read TGTGCCAGCAGTCAAGGGGACAGGGAGGGGACCCAGTACTTC.

This chain links TRBV6-1 with TRBJ2-3, with 7 bases aligning to TRBD2. Germline CDR1 reads MNHNS; CDR2 reads SASEGT. The CDR3 runs to 15 residues. The ends lost 8 bases at V and 6 bases at J; junction bases unmatched: 14. As DNA, the CDR3 is TGTGCCAGCGGCCCCAAGGGCGGGGGACGGGATACGCAGTATTTT. It encodes CASGPKGGGRDTQYF.

This clone was seen a handful of times. The chain has TRBV28 and TRBJ2-1, with a tentative D call TRBD2 (6 bases). The CDR3 consists of 13 residues. Germline V gene lookup returns CDR1 MDHEN and CDR2 SYDVKM. V was trimmed by 6 bases and J by 3 bases, leaving 9 bases between them. The CDR3 sequence: CASRTRDYNEQFF. The CDR3 DNA is TGTGCCAGCAGGACTAGGGACTACAATGAGCAGTTCTTC.

The rearrangement links TRBV10-1 to TRBJ2-5, with a weak D call TRBD1 (5 bases). The last part of the DNA fits TRBJ2-7 better; the J call may be wrong. This CDR3 comprises 12 residues. Germline assignment: CDR1 WNHNN and CDR2 SYGVQD (reference sequence). The CDR3 DNA reads as TGCGCCAGCAGTGGGGGCCCCTACGAGCAGTACTTC. This encodes CASSGGPYEQYF.

This clone was counted between two and nine times. V gene TRBV7-2 combines with J gene TRBJ2-3; 8 nucleotides agree with TRBD2. The V segment lost 5 bases and the J segment 5 bases; nucleotides outside the gene matches: 9. This CDR3 has 15 residues. Germline V gene lookup returns CDR1 SGHTA and CDR2 FQGNSA. The CDR3 region has the DNA TGTGCCAGCAGCCAGAACGGGGGGGGCCTAGATACGCAGTATTTT. This gives the protein CASSQNGGGLDTQYF.

The V and J genes are TRBV4-1 and TRBJ1-4, with D uncertain. The CDR3 extends over 14 amino acids. Germline V gene sequence: CDR1 MGHRA, CDR2 YSYEKL. Trimming left V 1 base short and J 8 bases short, with 11 bases between. Written as DNA, the CDR3 is TGCGCCAGCAGCCAAGGGCGGGGTGGGGAAAAACTGTTTTTT. It codes for CASSQGRGGEKLFF.